Below, one TCR beta chain is given with its context. The data belong to a study of blood T cell repertoires in COVID-19. Some clones are missing from TCRdb's copy, which holds only in-frame ones; the method was immunoSEQ multiplex PCR. This table has about 69,000 clones, around 79% appearing once. The CDR3 is 13 residues long. Trimming removed 6 bases at V and 4 bases at J, with 10 bases between. Material: peripheral blood. The receptor comes from a man between 60 and 75 years old with acute or convalescent COVID-19. The genes are TRBV12-3 or TRBV12-4 and TRBJ2-1; weak D call: TRBD1 (5 bases). DNA for the CDR3: TGTGCCAGCAGCCAGGGTGGGTACAATGAGCAGTTCTTC. Protein product: CASSQGGYNEQFF.